This T cell receptor (beta chain) is from a study of T cell repertoires in cytomegalovirus infection. Looking at the study overall: Based on public TCR beta signatures, there were indications of CMV infection and of a matching HLA type.

V was clipped by 5 bases and J by 4 bases; unmatched bases: 10. The germline V gene encodes CDR1 MNHNS and CDR2 SASEGT. The CDR3 contains 15 residues. This clonotype was seen ten or more times. Its antigen is currently unknown. Findings and limits, study-wide: Clonotypes of TCR beta that were HLA-C-restricted and CMV-specific dominated the ex vivo response. Adding up the frequency of public TCR beta families identified people who carried CMV plus the relevant HLA.

TCRdb re-called the reads with MiXCR, one entry per CDR3 protein. The table lists 150,000 to 160,000 distinct CDR3 sequences, about 20% of them singletons, with approximately 11% in the top ten. This sequence originates from a human donor in good health (CMV status not recorded). Some clones in this sample may be carry-over from other donors' samples. J is TRBJ1-2 and V is TRBV6-1, with 7 nucleotides matching TRBD1. The sample was PBMCs. The CDR3 DNA sequence: TGTGCCAGCAGTCCCAGCTGGGGGGACAGCTATGGCTACACCTTC. Translation: CASSPSWGDSYGYTF.